The clone carrying this T cell receptor (beta chain) occurred a few times. This entry is derived from a study of blood T cell repertoires in COVID-19. At the level of the study: Acute and convalescent COVID-19 samples came from the United States, Italy and Spain. The cDNA or gDNA used as material had been derived from T cells, B-cell-depleted T cells, or PBMCs.

The authors' processing: Nucleated cell number was recorded as an estimate derived from reference gene primer amplification. Assay used: immunoSEQ multiplex PCR; TCRdb lists only in-frame clones, some missing. V and J calls and clone size are copied from that table; D and trimming were computed from the DNA. The repertoire consists of approximately 100,000 clones, with over 80% occurring once and the leading ten covering around 15%. The CDR3 spans 16 residues. V lost 5 bases to trimming and J lost 5 bases, with 16 bases between them. Germline-derived CDR1 and CDR2 are LNHDA and SQIVND (reference sequence).

The chain is built from TRBV19 and TRBJ2-6; D is ambiguous. The sequence derives from a man between 50 and 59 years old with acute or convalescent COVID-19. Material: peripheral blood. CDR3 DNA sequence: TGTGCCAGTAGTTCCTCAATCGGGTCCTGGGCCAACGTCCTGACTTTC. Translating it yields CASSSSIGSWANVLTF.